This entry lists 17 T cell receptor beta chains sequenced from one sample in a study of beta chain features in type 1 diabetes. As every portion of the isolated RNA was reverse transcribed, the sequencing read expressed TCRB transcripts. TCRdb's table, derived via immunoSEQ multiplex PCR, lists solely in-frame clones and lacks some. The sample holds 150,000 to 170,000 clones; about 9.4% are singletons and the top ten take roughly 0.5%. Study results and caveats: Shortening that was moderate but significant affected the TCRB CDR3s of Type 1 diabetes patients in all four CD4+ subsets.

Their recognized antigens are unknown. Sequencing input: central memory CD4+ T cells from blood. These receptors were obtained from a young man with type 1 diabetes.

This clone showed up just a few times. The chain recombines TRBV2 with TRBJ2-1; TRBD2 matches at 8 bases. Trimming cost V 8 bases and J 6 bases; bases outside gene matches: 6. Germline V gives CDR1 SNHLY, CDR2 FYNNEI. The CDR3 totals 13 residues. In DNA, the CDR3 is TGTGCCAGCCAGCGGGAGTCGGGCAATGAGCAGTTCTTC. The encoded protein is CASQRESGNEQFF. Filled out from reference TRBV2 and TRBJ2-1, the complete variable domain reads EPEVTQTPSHQVTQMGQEVILRCVPISNHLYFYWYRQILGQKVEFLVSFYNNEISEKSEIFDDQFSVERPDGSNFTLKIRSTKLEDSAMYFCASQRESGNEQFFGPGTRLTVL.

This clone turned up a few times. The chain links TRBV28 to TRBJ2-1; 8 nucleotides agree with TRBD2. The CDR3 totals 16 residues. Germline values: CDR1 MDHEN, CDR2 SYDVKM. The junction had 13 bases not matched to a gene; V was cut back by 6 bases and J by 6 bases. The DNA of the CDR3 is TGTGCCAGCAGCACCCCCGGGACTAGAACTGGCAATGAGCAGTTCTTC. The encoded protein is CASSTPGTRTGNEQFF.

This chain connects TRBV7-2 to TRBJ2-5; 9 nucleotides line up with TRBD2. Matching the DNA end better, TRBJ2-7 makes the J call doubtful. Germline V lookup: CDR1 SGHTA, CDR2 FQGNSA. The CDR3 extends over 15 amino acids. This CDR3 is CASSLASGRSYEQYF. CDR3 in DNA: TGTGCCAGCAGCTTAGCTAGCGGGAGATCCTACGAGCAGTACTTC.

This clone came up a few times. This chain joins TRBV19 and TRBJ2-2; maybe TRBD2 (6 bases). The CDR3 loop spans 16 amino acids. The ends were cut back, 7 bases at V and 6 bases at J, with 21 bases in the middle. The germline V gene encodes CDR1 LNHDA and CDR2 SQIVND (reference sequence). The CDR3 DNA is TGTGCCAGTAATAGCCCCCGGGGGATAGCTCCCGGGGAGCTGTTTTTT. The encoded protein is CASNSPRGIAPGELFF.

This clone was seen a handful of times. The chain couples TRBV7-9 to TRBJ1-2; TRBD1 matches at 9 bases. J lost 8 bases, V lost 5 bases, and 12 bases had no gene match. Germline V gene lookup returns CDR1 SEHNR and CDR2 FQNEAQ (reference sequence). CDR3 length equals 15 residues. The CDR3 loop is CASSAPDRGIGGYTF. Written as DNA, the CDR3 is TGTGCCAGCAGCGCACCCGACAGGGGGATAGGGGGCTACACCTTC.

This clone occurred a few times. This chain joins TRBV30 and TRBJ2-7; TRBD1 aligns across 10 bases. V gave up 7 bases and J gave up 6 bases; unmatched junction bases: 3. From germline, CDR1 is GTSNPN and CDR2 SVGIG (reference sequence). The length of the CDR3 is 11 residues. The CDR3 nucleotides are TGTGCCTCTGACAGGGGGCTCGAGCAGTACTTC. Encoded protein: CASDRGLEQYF. Full variable domain (outside the CDR3, taken from reference TRBV30 and TRBJ2-7): SQTIHQWPATLVQPVGSPLSLECTVEGTSNPNLYWYRQAAGRGLQLLFYSVGIGQISSEVPQNLSASRPQDRQFILSSKKLLLSDSGFYLCASDRGLEQYFGPGTRLTVT.

In this sample, this clone turned up a few times. The chain combines TRBV6-1 with TRBJ2-7, with D maybe TRBD2 (7 bases). This CDR3 spans 14 amino acids. The ends were cut back, 5 bases at V and 9 bases at J, with 20 bases in the middle. Germline CDR1 reads MNHNS; CDR2 reads SASEGT. In nucleotides, the CDR3 is TGTGCCAGCAGTAGGGCTGGGGGGGCTGCGGTGCAGTACTTC. Translation gives CASSRAGGAAVQYF.

This chain joins TRBV2 and TRBJ1-1, with D perhaps matching TRBD1 (6 bases). V was trimmed by 2 bases and J by 4 bases, leaving 14 bases between them. The CDR3 is made up of 15 amino acids. CDR1 is SNHLY, CDR2 FYNNEI, per germline. The CDR3 DNA reads as TGTGCCAGCAGTGAATTCAGGGGATCAGGCACTGAAGCTTTCTTT. Translated, it gives CASSEFRGSGTEAFF.

This sequence joins TRBV7-3 and TRBJ2-3, with D tentatively TRBD1 (6 bases). The CDR3 contains 16 residues. CDR1 and CDR2 from the germline V gene are SGHTA and FQGTGA. Trimming shortened V by 5 bases and J by 0 bases, and 15 bases separated the two germline ends. The CDR3 region is CASSTQGLRSTDTQYF. The CDR3, as DNA: TGTGCCAGCAGCACGCAGGGGCTGAGGAGCACAGATACGCAGTATTTT. The whole variable domain, remainder taken from reference TRBV7-3 and TRBJ2-3, is GAGVSQTPSNKVTEKGKYVELRCDPISGHTALYWYRQSLGQGPEFLIYFQGTGAADDSGLPNDRFFAVRPEGSVSTLKIQRTERGDSAVYLCASSTQGLRSTDTQYFGPGTRLTVL.

The rearrangement links TRBV28 to TRBJ2-3, with a possible D match to TRBD1 (6 bases). The CDR3 loop spans 14 amino acids. Per germline, CDR1 MDHEN and CDR2 SYDVKM. V lost 8 bases and J 2 bases, leaving 14 bases between the germline ends. The CDR3 nucleotides read TGTGCCAGCGGACTCAGGGGAAACACAGATACGCAGTATTTT. Protein product: CASGLRGNTDTQYF. The complete variable domain, with remaining parts taken from reference TRBV28 and TRBJ2-3, reads DVKVTQSSRYLVKRTGEKVFLECVQDMDHENMFWYRQDPGLGLRLIYFSYDVKMKEKGDIPEGYSVSREKKERFSLILESASTNQTSMYLCASGLRGNTDTQYFGPGTRLTVL.

This clone was seen more than once but under ten times. V and J are TRBV7-2 and TRBJ2-7, with TRBD1 matching 7 bases. CDR3 length: 14 amino acids. Germline V CDR1 and CDR2: SGHTA, FQGNSA. The J segment lost 3 bases and the V segment lost 1 base, leaving 3 bases of the junction unmatched. The DNA for the CDR3 is TGTGCCAGCAGCTTAGGGACAGGAATCTACGAGCAGTACTTC. It yields the protein CASSLGTGIYEQYF. The whole variable domain, filled in from reference TRBV7-2 and TRBJ2-7, reads GAGVSQSPSNKVTEKGKDVELRCDPISGHTALYWYRQSLGQGLEFLIYFQGNSAPDKSGLPSDRFSAERTGGSVSTLTIQRTQQEDSAVYLCASSLGTGIYEQYFGPGTRLTVT.

This clone has only a few counts. The chain links TRBV10-3 to TRBJ2-5; 11 bases are shared with TRBD2. V trimming: 5 bases; J trimming: 2 bases; junction bases outside the gene matches: 4. The CDR3 sequence is 15 residues long. Germline values: CDR1 ENHRY, CDR2 SYGVKD. As DNA, the CDR3 is TGTGCCATCAGTACTGGGACTAGCGGACAAGAGACCCAGTACTTC. Amino acid sequence: CAISTGTSGQETQYF.

This clone was recorded a few times. This sample includes further DNA sequences coding for the same CDR3. The chain links TRBV18 to TRBJ2-7, with 8 bases identical to TRBD1. CDR1 and CDR2 from the germline V gene are KGHSH and LQKENI. V shed 5 bases, J shed 3 bases, and the junction held 3 bases outside the gene matches. This CDR3 is built from 13 residues. The CDR3 DNA reads TGTGCCAGCTCAGGGACAGGAAACTACGAGCAGTACTTC. This sequence encodes CASSGTGNYEQYF.

With respect to this clone: One end of the junction varies from germline; a read error may be responsible. This chain joins TRBV30 and TRBJ1-1, with D hard to call. Germline values: CDR1 GTSNPN, CDR2 SVGIG (reference sequence). The CDR3 sequence is 13 residues long. CDR3 sequence (DNA): TGTGCCCGGAGTGCGGGGATGAACACTGAAGCTTTCTTT. It codes for CARSAGMNTEAFF.

This chain uses TRBV5-4 with TRBJ2-1; D is unclear. CDR1 is SGHNT and CDR2 is YYREEE in the germline V gene (reference sequence). The CDR3 is made up of 14 amino acids. V was shortened by 4 bases and J by 0 bases, with 8 bases between the two germline ends. The CDR3 loop reads CASSGGPSYNEQFF. DNA for the CDR3: TGTGCCAGCAGCGGTGGCCCCTCCTACAATGAGCAGTTCTTC.

The chain is built from TRBV5-6 and TRBJ1-2, with D tentatively TRBD1 (6 bases). Germline CDR1 SGHDT, CDR2 YYEEEE. V lost 4 bases and J lost 5, with 12 bases in between. The CDR3 totals 13 residues. CDR3 protein: CASSTTGNYGYTF. The CDR3 bases are TGTGCCAGCAGCACAACAGGGAATTATGGCTACACCTTC. The variable domain in full, with the rest retrieved from reference TRBV5-6 and TRBJ1-2, is DAGVTQSPTHLIKTRGQQVTLRCSPKSGHDTVSWYQQALGQGPQFIFQYYEEEERQRGNFPDRFSGHQFPNYSSELNVNALLLGDSALYLCASSTTGNYGYTFGSGTRLTVV.

This clone was recorded a few times. This sequence joins TRBV7-2 and TRBJ2-1, with 9 positions matching TRBD2. This CDR3 comprises 16 residues. Germline V gives CDR1 SGHTA, CDR2 FQGNSA. The junction had 9 bases not matched to a gene; V was cut back by 4 bases and J by 5 bases. This CDR3 is CASSSYSGSPHNEQFF. Written as DNA, the CDR3 is TGTGCCAGCAGCTCTTATAGCGGGAGCCCCCACAATGAGCAGTTCTTC.